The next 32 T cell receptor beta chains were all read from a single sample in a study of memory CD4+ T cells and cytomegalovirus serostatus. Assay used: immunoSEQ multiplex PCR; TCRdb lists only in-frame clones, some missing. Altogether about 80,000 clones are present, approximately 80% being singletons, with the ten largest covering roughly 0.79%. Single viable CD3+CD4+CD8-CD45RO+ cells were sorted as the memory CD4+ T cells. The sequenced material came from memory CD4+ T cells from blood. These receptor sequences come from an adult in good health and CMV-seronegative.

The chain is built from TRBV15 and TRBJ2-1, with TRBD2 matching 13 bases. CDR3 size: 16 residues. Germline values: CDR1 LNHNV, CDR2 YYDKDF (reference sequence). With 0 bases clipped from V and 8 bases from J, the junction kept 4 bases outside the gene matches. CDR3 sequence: CATSRDTSGGAYEQFF. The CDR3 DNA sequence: TGTGCCACCAGCAGAGATACTAGCGGGGGGGCGTATGAGCAGTTCTTC. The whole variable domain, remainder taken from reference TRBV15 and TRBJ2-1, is DAMVIQNPRYQVTQFGKPVTLSCSQTLNHNVMYWYQQKSSQAPKLLFHYYDKDFNNEADTPDNFQSRRPNTSFCFLDIRSPGLGDTAMYLCATSRDTSGGAYEQFFGPGTRLTVL.

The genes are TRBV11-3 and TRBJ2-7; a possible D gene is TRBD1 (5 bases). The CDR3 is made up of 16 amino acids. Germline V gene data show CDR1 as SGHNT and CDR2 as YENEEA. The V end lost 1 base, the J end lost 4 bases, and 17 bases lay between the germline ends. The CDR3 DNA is TGTGCCAGCAGCTTAGGCTCAGTAGGGGCCGATTACGAGCAGTACTTC. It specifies CASSLGSVGADYEQYF. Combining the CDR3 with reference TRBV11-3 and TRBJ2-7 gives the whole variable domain EAGVVQSPRYKIIEKKQPVAFWCNPISGHNTLYWYLQNLGQGPELLIRYENEEAVDDSQLPKDRFSAERLKGVDSTLKIQPAELGDSAVYLCASSLGSVGADYEQYFGPGTRLTVT.

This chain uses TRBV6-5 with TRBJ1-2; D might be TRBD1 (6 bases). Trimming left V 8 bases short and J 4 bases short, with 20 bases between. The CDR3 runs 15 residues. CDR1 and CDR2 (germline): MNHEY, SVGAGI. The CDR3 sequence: CASGRGNRAGYGYTF. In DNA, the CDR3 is TGTGCCAGCGGTAGGGGGAACAGGGCGGGCTATGGCTACACCTTC.

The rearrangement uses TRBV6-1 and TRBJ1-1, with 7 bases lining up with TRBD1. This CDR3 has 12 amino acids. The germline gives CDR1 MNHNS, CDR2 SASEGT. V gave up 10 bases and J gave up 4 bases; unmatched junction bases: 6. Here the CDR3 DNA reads TGTGCCATCGCAGGGGGGATCACTGAAGCTTTCTTT. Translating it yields CAIAGGITEAFF.

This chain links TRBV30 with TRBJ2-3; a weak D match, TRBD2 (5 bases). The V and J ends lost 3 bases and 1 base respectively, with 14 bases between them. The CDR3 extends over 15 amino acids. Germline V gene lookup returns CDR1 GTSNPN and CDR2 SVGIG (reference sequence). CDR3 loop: CAWSPSSRGTDTQYF. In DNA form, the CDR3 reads TGTGCCTGGAGCCCTTCTTCGCGGGGCACAGATACGCAGTATTTT.

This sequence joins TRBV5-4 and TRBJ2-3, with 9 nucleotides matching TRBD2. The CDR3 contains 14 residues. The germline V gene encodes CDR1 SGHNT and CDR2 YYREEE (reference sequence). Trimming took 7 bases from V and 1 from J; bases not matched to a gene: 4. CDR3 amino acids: CASGGGARTDTQYF. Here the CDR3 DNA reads TGTGCCAGCGGCGGGGGGGCCCGCACAGATACGCAGTATTTT. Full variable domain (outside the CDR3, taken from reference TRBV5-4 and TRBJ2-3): ETGVTQSPTHLIKTRGQQVTLRCSSQSGHNTVSWYQQALGQGPQFIFQYYREEENGRGNFPPRFSGLQFPNYSSELNVNALELDDSALYLCASGGGARTDTQYFGPGTRLTVL.

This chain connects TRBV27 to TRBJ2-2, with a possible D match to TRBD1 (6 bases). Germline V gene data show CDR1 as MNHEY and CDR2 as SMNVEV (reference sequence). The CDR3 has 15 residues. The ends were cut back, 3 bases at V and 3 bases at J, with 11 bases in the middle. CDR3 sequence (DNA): TGTGCCAGCAGTTTCTGGGGGCGGGACACCGGGGAGCTGTTTTTT. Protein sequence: CASSFWGRDTGELFF.

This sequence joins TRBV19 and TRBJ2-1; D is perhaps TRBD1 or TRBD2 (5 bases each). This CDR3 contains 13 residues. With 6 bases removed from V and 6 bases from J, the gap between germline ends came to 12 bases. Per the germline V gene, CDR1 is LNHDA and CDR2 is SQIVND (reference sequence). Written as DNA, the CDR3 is TGTGCCAGTAGAAACCGGGACGTCAATGAGCAGTTCTTC. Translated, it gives CASRNRDVNEQFF.

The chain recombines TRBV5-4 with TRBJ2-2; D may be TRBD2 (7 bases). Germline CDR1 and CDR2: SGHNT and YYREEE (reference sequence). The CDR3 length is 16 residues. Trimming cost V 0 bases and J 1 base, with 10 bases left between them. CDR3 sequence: CASSLVGGENTGELFF. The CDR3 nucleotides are TGTGCCAGCAGCTTGGTAGGGGGGGAGAACACCGGGGAGCTGTTTTTT. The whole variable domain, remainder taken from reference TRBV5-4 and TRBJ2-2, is ETGVTQSPTHLIKTRGQQVTLRCSSQSGHNTVSWYQQALGQGPQFIFQYYREEENGRGNFPPRFSGLQFPNYSSELNVNALELDDSALYLCASSLVGGENTGELFFGEGSRLTVL.

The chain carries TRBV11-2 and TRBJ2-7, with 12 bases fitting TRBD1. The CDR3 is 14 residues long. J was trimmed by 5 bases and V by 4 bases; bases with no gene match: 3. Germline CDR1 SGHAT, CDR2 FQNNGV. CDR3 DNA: TGTGCCAGCAGCTCGGGACAGGGGGCACACGAGCAGTACTTC. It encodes CASSSGQGAHEQYF.

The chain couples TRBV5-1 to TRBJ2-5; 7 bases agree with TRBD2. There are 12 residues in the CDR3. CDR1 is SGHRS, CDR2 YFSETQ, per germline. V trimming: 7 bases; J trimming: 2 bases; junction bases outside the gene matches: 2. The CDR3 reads CASGRGQETQYF. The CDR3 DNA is TGCGCCAGCGGGAGGGGTCAAGAGACCCAGTACTTC. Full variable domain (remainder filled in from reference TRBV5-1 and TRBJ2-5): KAGVTQTPRYLIKTRGQQVTLSCSPISGHRSVSWYQQTPGQGLQFLFEYFSETQRNKGNFPGRFSGRQFSNSRSEMNVSTLELGDSALYLCASGRGQETQYFGPGTRLLVL.

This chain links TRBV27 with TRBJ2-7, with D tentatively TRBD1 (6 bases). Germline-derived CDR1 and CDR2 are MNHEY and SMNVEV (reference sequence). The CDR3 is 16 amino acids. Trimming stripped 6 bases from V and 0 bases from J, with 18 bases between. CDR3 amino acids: CASSTGPGRSSYEQYF. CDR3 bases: TGTGCCAGCAGCACAGGGCCGGGACGGAGCTCCTACGAGCAGTACTTC.

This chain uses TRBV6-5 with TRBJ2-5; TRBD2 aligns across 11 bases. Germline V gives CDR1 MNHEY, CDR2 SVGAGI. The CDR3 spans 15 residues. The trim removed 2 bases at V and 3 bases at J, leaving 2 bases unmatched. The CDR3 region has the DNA TGTGCCAGCAGTTACGGTAGCGGGGGGGAAGAGACCCAGTACTTC. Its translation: CASSYGSGGEETQYF.

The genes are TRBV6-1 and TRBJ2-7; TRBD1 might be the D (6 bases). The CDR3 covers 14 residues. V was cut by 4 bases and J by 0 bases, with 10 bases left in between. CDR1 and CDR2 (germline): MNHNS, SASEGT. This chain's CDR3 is CASSGTASSYEQYF. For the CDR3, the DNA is TGTGCCAGCAGTGGGACAGCAAGCTCCTACGAGCAGTACTTC.

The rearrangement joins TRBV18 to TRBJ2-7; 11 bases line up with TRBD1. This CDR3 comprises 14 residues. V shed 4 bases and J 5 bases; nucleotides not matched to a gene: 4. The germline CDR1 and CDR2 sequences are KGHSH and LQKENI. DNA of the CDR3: TGTGCCAGCTCACGGGACAGGGGGATCGACGAGCAGTACTTC. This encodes CASSRDRGIDEQYF.

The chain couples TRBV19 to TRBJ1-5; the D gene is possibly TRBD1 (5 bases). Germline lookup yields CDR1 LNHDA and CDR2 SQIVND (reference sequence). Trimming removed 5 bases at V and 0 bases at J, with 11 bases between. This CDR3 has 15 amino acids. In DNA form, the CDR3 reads TGTGCCAGTAGTCGACAGACATATAGCAATCAGCCCCAGCATTTT. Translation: CASSRQTYSNQPQHF.

The CDR3 protein is CASSLDRSSYNEQFF. The DNA of the CDR3 is TGTGCCAGCAGTCTCGACAGGAGCTCCTACAATGAGCAGTTCTTC. The chain combines TRBV6-5 with TRBJ2-1; TRBD1 is a possible D gene (6 bases). The germline V and J ends were trimmed by 5 bases and 0 bases, with 11 bases remaining between them. The germline CDR1 and CDR2 sequences are MNHEY and SVGAGI. This CDR3 has 15 residues.

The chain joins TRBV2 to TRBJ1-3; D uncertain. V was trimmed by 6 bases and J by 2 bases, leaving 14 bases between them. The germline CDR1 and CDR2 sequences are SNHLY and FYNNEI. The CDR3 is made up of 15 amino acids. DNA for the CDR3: TGTGCCAGCAGCCAAAGCCAGGCGGCTGGAAACACCATATATTTT. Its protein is CASSQSQAAGNTIYF.

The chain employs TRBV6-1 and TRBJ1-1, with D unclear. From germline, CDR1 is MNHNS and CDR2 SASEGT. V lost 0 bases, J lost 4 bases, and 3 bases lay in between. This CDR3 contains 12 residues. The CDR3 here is CASSEATTEAFF. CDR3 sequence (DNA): TGTGCCAGCAGTGAAGCGACCACTGAAGCTTTCTTT.

The CDR3 region is CASGRTGGAYEQYF. The CDR3 DNA follows: TGTGCCAGCGGCAGGACAGGGGGAGCCTACGAGCAGTACTTC. The chain couples TRBV13 to TRBJ2-7, with 10 bases matching TRBD1. Germline loops: CDR1 PRHDT, CDR2 FYEKMQ (reference sequence). The ends lost 8 bases at V and 2 bases at J; junction bases unmatched: 6. CDR3 size: 14 residues.

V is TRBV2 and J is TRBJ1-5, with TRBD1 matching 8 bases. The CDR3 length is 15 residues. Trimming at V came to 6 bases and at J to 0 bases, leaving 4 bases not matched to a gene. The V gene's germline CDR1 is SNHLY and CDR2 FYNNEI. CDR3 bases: TGTGCCAGCAGGGGGACAGGTTATAGCAATCAGCCCCAGCATTTT. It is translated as CASRGTGYSNQPQHF.

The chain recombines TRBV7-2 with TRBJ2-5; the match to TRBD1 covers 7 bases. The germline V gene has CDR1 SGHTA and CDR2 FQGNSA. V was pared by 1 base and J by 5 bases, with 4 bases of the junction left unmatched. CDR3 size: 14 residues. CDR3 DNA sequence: TGTGCCAGCAGCTTAGACAGGGGCTGGGAGACCCAGTACTTC. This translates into CASSLDRGWETQYF.

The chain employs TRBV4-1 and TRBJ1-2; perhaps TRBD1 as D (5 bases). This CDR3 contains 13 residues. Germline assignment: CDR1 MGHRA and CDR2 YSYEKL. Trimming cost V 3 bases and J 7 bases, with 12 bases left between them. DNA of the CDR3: TGCGCCAGCAGCCAGGAGCCGGGGGTTGGCTACACCTTC. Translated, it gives CASSQEPGVGYTF.

The CDR3 here is CASSYTGRSEQYF. The CDR3 nucleotides are TGTGCCAGCAGTTACACAGGGCGGAGCGAGCAGTACTTC. The chain is built from TRBV7-3 and TRBJ2-7, with a tentative D call TRBD1 (6 bases). This CDR3 has 13 amino acids. The germline V gene has CDR1 SGHTA and CDR2 FQGTGA. Trimming shortened V by 6 bases and J by 6 bases, and 15 bases separated the two germline ends.

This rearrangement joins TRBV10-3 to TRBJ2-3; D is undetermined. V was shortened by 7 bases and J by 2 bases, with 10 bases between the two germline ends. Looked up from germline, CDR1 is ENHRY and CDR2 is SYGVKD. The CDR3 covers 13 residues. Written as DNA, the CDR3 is TGTGCCATCATGGCCCATACCACAGATACGCAGTATTTT. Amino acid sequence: CAIMAHTTDTQYF.

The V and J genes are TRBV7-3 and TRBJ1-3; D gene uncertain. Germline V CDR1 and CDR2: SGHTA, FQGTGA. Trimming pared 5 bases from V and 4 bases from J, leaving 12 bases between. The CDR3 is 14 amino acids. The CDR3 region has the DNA TGTGCCAGCAGCGCCGAAGCGACAGGAAACACCATATATTTT. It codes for CASSAEATGNTIYF.

CDR3 bases: TGTGCCAGCACCCGCAGTACGGGACACTCAAACTCCTACGAGCAGTACTTC. This codes for CASTRSTGHSNSYEQYF. The V and J genes are TRBV2 and TRBJ2-7; perhaps TRBD1 as D (6 bases). The CDR3 is 17 residues long. The V gene lost 7 bases and the J gene lost 0 bases, with 22 bases spanning the gap. CDR1 and CDR2 from the germline V gene are SNHLY and FYNNEI.

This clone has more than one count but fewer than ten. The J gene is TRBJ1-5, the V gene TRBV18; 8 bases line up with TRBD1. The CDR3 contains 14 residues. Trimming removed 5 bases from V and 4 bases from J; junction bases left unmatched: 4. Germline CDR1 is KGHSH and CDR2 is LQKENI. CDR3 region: CASSSRDRNQPQHF. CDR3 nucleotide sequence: TGTGCCAGCTCATCCCGGGACAGGAATCAGCCCCAGCATTTT.

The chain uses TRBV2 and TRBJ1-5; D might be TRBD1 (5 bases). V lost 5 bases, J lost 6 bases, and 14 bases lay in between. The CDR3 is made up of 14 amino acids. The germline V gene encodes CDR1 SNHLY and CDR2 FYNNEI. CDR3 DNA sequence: TGTGCCAGCAGTCCAGGGAATCGCGCTCAGCCCCAGCATTTT. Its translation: CASSPGNRAQPQHF.

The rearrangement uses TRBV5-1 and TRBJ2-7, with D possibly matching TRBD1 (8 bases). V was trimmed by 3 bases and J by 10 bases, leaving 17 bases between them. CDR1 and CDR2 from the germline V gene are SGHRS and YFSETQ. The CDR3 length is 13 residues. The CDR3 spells CASSSYTGGDQYF. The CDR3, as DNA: TGCGCCAGCAGCTCTTATACAGGGGGGGACCAGTACTTC.

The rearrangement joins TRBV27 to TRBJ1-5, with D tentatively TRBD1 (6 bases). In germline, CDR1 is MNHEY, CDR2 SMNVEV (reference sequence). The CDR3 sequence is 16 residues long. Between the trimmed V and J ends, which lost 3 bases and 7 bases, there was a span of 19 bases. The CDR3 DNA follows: TGTGCCAGCAGTTTTGGCATGGCGGGGGCCAGCCAGCCCCAGCATTTT. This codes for CASSFGMAGASQPQHF.

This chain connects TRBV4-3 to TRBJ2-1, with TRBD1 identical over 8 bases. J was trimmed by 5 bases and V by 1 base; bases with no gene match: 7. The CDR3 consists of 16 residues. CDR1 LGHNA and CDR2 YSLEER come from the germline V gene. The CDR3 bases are TGCGCCAGCAGCCAAGTCTCAGGGGGCCCTAACAATGAGCAGTTCTTC. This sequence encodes CASSQVSGGPNNEQFF.